The 27 T cell receptor beta chains below come from one sample, sequenced in a study of blood T cell repertoires in COVID-19. The repertoire was sequenced with immunoSEQ multiplex PCR; TCRdb's copy has only in-frame clones and lacks some. The sample lists approximately 110,000 clones, approximately 80% occurring once. Material: peripheral blood. Receptors were obtained from a woman aged 70-85 years with acute or convalescent COVID-19.

The genes are TRBV18 and TRBJ2-2; D is undetermined. V lost 0 bases and J lost 5, with 7 bases in between. Per germline, CDR1 KGHSH and CDR2 LQKENI. The CDR3 has 14 amino acids. The CDR3 DNA reads as TGTGCCAGCTCACCACCCGTGGCAACCGGGGAGCTGTTTTTT. It codes for CASSPPVATGELFF.

The chain has TRBV19 and TRBJ1-2; tentative D call: TRBD1 (5 bases). Trimming stripped 4 bases from V and 6 bases from J, with 12 bases between. CDR3 length: 13 amino acids. From germline, CDR1 is LNHDA and CDR2 SQIVND (reference sequence). The CDR3 protein is CASSNGGANGYTF. The CDR3 DNA is TGTGCCAGTAGTAACGGGGGTGCAAATGGCTACACCTTC.

This clone was observed a few times. The genes are TRBV5-1 and TRBJ1-2, with a possible D match to TRBD1 (6 bases). The V gene's germline CDR1 is SGHRS and CDR2 YFSETQ. CDR3 length equals 15 residues. The ends were cut back, 4 bases at V and 5 bases at J, with 18 bases in the middle. The CDR3: CASSPGQGRSYGYTF. CDR3 DNA: TGCGCCAGCAGCCCAGGGCAGGGGAGATCATATGGCTACACCTTC.

V is TRBV7-8 and J is TRBJ1-3; no clear D. V was pared by 5 bases and J by 7 bases, with 18 bases between. Germline CDR1 is SGHVS and CDR2 is FQNEAQ. The CDR3 totals 15 residues. The CDR3 DNA is TGTGCCAGCAGCCTAGGAGGAAGAGTCTCGAACACCATATATTTT. This codes for CASSLGGRVSNTIYF.

This rearrangement joins TRBV7-8 to TRBJ1-6; 7 nucleotides align to TRBD1. Germline V gives CDR1 SGHVS, CDR2 FQNEAQ. Trimming removed 0 bases from V and 11 bases from J; junction bases left unmatched: 13. The CDR3 consists of 17 residues. The CDR3 region is CASSLARRQGWGPPLHF. The CDR3 nucleotides are TGTGCCAGCAGCTTAGCCCGTAGACAGGGTTGGGGTCCACCCCTCCACTTT. The full variable domain, completed using reference TRBV7-8 and TRBJ1-6, is GAGVSQSPRYKVAKRGQDVALRCDPISGHVSLFWYQQALGQGPEFLTYFQNEAQLDKSGLPSDRFFAERPEGSVSTLKIQRTQQEDSAVYLCASSLARRQGWGPPLHFGNGTRLTVT.

This sequence joins TRBV7-9 and TRBJ2-3; TRBD1 matches at 7 bases. The V segment lost 4 bases and the J segment 0 bases; nucleotides outside the gene matches: 4. Germline-derived CDR1 and CDR2 are SEHNR and FQNEAQ (reference sequence). CDR3 length: 15 amino acids. CDR3 DNA sequence: TGTGCCAGCAGCTCCGACAGGGCTAGCACAGATACGCAGTATTTT. It is translated as CASSSDRASTDTQYF.

This clone was recorded a few times. Within the sample, other DNA sequences also encode this same CDR3. The chain carries TRBV7-2 and TRBJ2-7; D is ambiguous. Trimming left V 0 bases short and J 1 base short, with 4 bases between. The germline V gene encodes CDR1 SGHTA and CDR2 FQGNSA. The CDR3 runs to 13 residues. CDR3 coding DNA: TGTGCCAGCAGCTTAGCATATTCCTACGAGCAGTACTTC. This codes for CASSLAYSYEQYF. Using reference TRBV7-2 and TRBJ2-7 for the parts outside the CDR3, the full variable domain is GAGVSQSPSNKVTEKGKDVELRCDPISGHTALYWYRQSLGQGLEFLIYFQGNSAPDKSGLPSDRFSAERTGGSVSTLTIQRTQQEDSAVYLCASSLAYSYEQYFGPGTRLTVT.

The chain links TRBV3-1 (or the pseudogene TRBV3-2) to TRBJ2-3; D may be TRBD1 (6 bases). This CDR3 has 16 amino acids. The V and J ends lost 5 bases and 0 bases respectively, with 15 bases between them. The germline V gene encodes CDR1 LGHDT and CDR2 YNNKEL (reference sequence). In nucleotides, the CDR3 is TGTGCCAGCAGCTCAGGGGTCTTACATAGCACAGATACGCAGTATTTT. This sequence encodes CASSSGVLHSTDTQYF.

The V gene is TRBV28, the J gene TRBJ1-1; D remains ambiguous. This CDR3 has 15 amino acids. Germline CDR1 is MDHEN and CDR2 is SYDVKM. V was shortened by 3 bases and J by 0 bases, with 11 bases between the two germline ends. This chain's CDR3 is CASSLHSNMNTEAFF. The CDR3 DNA is TGTGCCAGCAGTTTGCACAGTAACATGAACACTGAAGCTTTCTTT.

The chain is built from TRBV6-2 or TRBV6-3 and TRBJ2-7, with TRBD2 matching 13 bases. The length of the CDR3 is 19 residues. The J segment lost 5 bases and the V segment lost 2 bases, leaving 15 bases of the junction unmatched. Germline V CDR1 and CDR2: MNHEY, SVGEGT. CDR3 amino acids: CASSYAHTSGRASDHEQYF. In nucleotides, the CDR3 is TGTGCCAGCAGTTACGCCCACACTAGCGGGAGGGCCTCGGACCACGAGCAGTACTTC.

The V gene is TRBV30, the J gene TRBJ2-7; 11 nucleotides line up with TRBD1. Trimming cost V 0 bases and J 4 bases; bases outside gene matches: 11. CDR3 length: 17 residues. Germline CDR1 is GTSNPN and CDR2 is SVGIG (reference sequence). The CDR3 DNA follows: TGTGCCTGGAGTGTATTTCACTCCGGGACAGGGGGTTACGAGCAGTACTTC. Translated, it gives CAWSVFHSGTGGYEQYF.

The chain is built from TRBV30 and TRBJ2-2; TRBD1 aligns across 7 bases. V was pared by 0 bases and J by 7 bases, with 11 bases of the junction left unmatched. Germline loops: CDR1 GTSNPN, CDR2 SVGIG (reference sequence). The CDR3 spans 16 residues. The CDR3 region is CAWSVPGRGIGGELFF. CDR3 nucleotides: TGTGCCTGGAGTGTACCAGGCAGGGGGATCGGCGGGGAGCTGTTTTTT.

This clone appeared a single time. The J gene is TRBJ1-1, the V gene TRBV29-1; tentative D call: TRBD1 (5 bases). V was clipped by 3 bases and J by 1 base, with 15 bases between them. This CDR3 is built from 15 residues. CDR1 and CDR2 (germline): SQVTM, ANQGSEA. CDR3 bases: TGCAGCGTTGATGTTGGCCCCGGACAGAACACTGAAGCTTTCTTT. It translates to CSVDVGPGQNTEAFF.

This chain connects TRBV7-9 to TRBJ1-1; TRBD1 is a possible D gene (5 bases). Germline V lookup: CDR1 SEHNR, CDR2 FQNEAQ (reference sequence). V gave up 5 bases and J gave up 0 bases, with 13 bases separating them. The CDR3 covers 15 residues. This CDR3 is CASSRPGGMNTEAFF. As DNA, the CDR3 is TGTGCCAGCAGCCGCCCGGGGGGGATGAACACTGAAGCTTTCTTT. Full variable domain (rest looked up from reference TRBV7-9 and TRBJ1-1): DTGVSQNPRHKITKRGQNVTFRCDPISEHNRLYWYRQTLGQGPEFLTYFQNEAQLEKSRLLSDRFSAERPKGSFSTLEIQRTEQGDSAMYLCASSRPGGMNTEAFFGQGTRLTVV.

The V and J genes are TRBV6-5 and TRBJ2-1; 7 bases agree with TRBD1. With V trimmed by 5 bases and J by 9 bases, 10 bases remained unmatched. CDR1 MNHEY and CDR2 SVGAGI come from the germline V gene. The CDR3 runs 14 residues. This CDR3 reads CASSLYDRVPEQFF. DNA for the CDR3: TGTGCCAGCAGTCTGTACGACAGGGTCCCTGAGCAGTTCTTC.

This chain uses TRBV6-2 or TRBV6-3 with TRBJ1-1; no clear D gene. Germline assignment: CDR1 MNHEY and CDR2 SVGEGT. The CDR3 loop spans 16 amino acids. Trimming left V 4 bases short and J 0 bases short, with 15 bases between. CDR3 DNA sequence: TGTGCCAGCAGTTGGACTGGAGTCAGTATGAACACTGAAGCTTTCTTT. Its protein is CASSWTGVSMNTEAFF.

In this sample, this clone turned up once. The CDR3 region is CASSVVASTYNEQFF. The CDR3 DNA follows: TGTGCCAGCAGCGTAGTTGCTAGTACGTACAATGAGCAGTTCTTC. The chain joins TRBV9 to TRBJ2-1; D is undetermined. This CDR3 region has 15 residues. V was trimmed by 0 bases and J by 4 bases, leaving 11 bases between them. The V gene's germline CDR1 is SGDLS and CDR2 YYNGEE.

This rearrangement joins TRBV6-5 to TRBJ2-7; D is possibly TRBD2 (6 bases). The CDR3 runs 14 residues. CDR1 is MNHEY, CDR2 SVGAGI, per germline. Trimming removed 4 bases at V and 5 bases at J, with 15 bases between. The CDR3 DNA sequence: TGTGCCAGCAGTTTAGACGGGGAGGTGGACGAGCAGTACTTC. This translates into CASSLDGEVDEQYF.

The J gene is TRBJ2-1, the V gene TRBV18; TRBD2 might be the D (5 bases). This CDR3 comprises 17 residues. The germline gives CDR1 KGHSH, CDR2 LQKENI. The V gene lost 2 bases and the J gene lost 7 bases, with 21 bases spanning the gap. The CDR3 is CASSPFSVSSRENEQFF. CDR3 nucleotide sequence: TGTGCCAGCTCACCATTCTCAGTCTCGTCTCGGGAAAATGAGCAGTTCTTC.

The chain couples TRBV6-1 to TRBJ2-1; weak D call: TRBD1 (5 bases). The CDR3 is made up of 14 amino acids. Germline V CDR1 and CDR2: MNHNS, SASEGT. Trimming shortened V by 3 bases and J by 7 bases, and 13 bases separated the two germline ends. DNA of the CDR3: TGTGCCAGCAGTGAGCGGCAGGGCTGGAATGAGCAGTTCTTC. Translating gives CASSERQGWNEQFF.

The chain employs TRBV7-8 and TRBJ1-6; D not certain. Trimming shortened V by 4 bases and J by 3 bases, and 13 bases separated the two germline ends. Germline CDR1 SGHVS, CDR2 FQNEAQ. The CDR3 consists of 16 residues. The CDR3 bases are TGTGCCAGCAGCTCTAACTACGGTGGCTATAATTCACCCCTCCACTTT. Its protein product is CASSSNYGGYNSPLHF.

CDR3: CASSSILANNTGELFF. In nucleotides, the CDR3 is TGTGCCAGCAGTTCCATCCTAGCGAACAACACCGGGGAGCTGTTTTTT. The V gene is TRBV6-2 or TRBV6-3, the J gene TRBJ2-2, with D tentatively TRBD2 (6 bases). The CDR3 is 16 amino acids. CDR1 is MNHEY and CDR2 is SVGEGT in the germline V gene. V dropped 4 bases and J dropped 2 bases, with 14 bases sitting between them.

The gene calls are TRBV3-1 (or the pseudogene TRBV3-2) and TRBJ1-4; TRBD1 matches 9 bases. V lost 2 bases, J lost 7 bases, and 5 bases stayed unmatched. Germline assignment: CDR1 LGHDT and CDR2 YNNKEL (reference sequence). The CDR3 has 15 amino acids. This chain's CDR3 is CASSQSGTGFEKLFF. CDR3 DNA sequence: TGTGCCAGCAGCCAATCCGGGACAGGGTTTGAAAAACTGTTTTTT.

This clone appeared many times. V usage is TRBV6-1 and J usage is TRBJ1-5, with D unresolved. CDR3 length equals 15 residues. The germline V gene has CDR1 MNHNS and CDR2 SASEGT. V dropped 2 bases and J dropped 4 bases, with 12 bases sitting between them. The DNA of the CDR3 is TGTGCCAGCAGTGAAACGACCTTGACTAATCAGCCCCAGCATTTT. Translation: CASSETTLTNQPQHF.

Only a few counts were recorded for this clone. The chain joins TRBV5-8 to TRBJ1-6, with D possibly matching TRBD1 (5 bases). The CDR3 has 14 residues. The V and J ends lost 0 bases and 10 bases respectively, with 11 bases between them. Looked up from germline, CDR1 is SGHTS and CDR2 is YDEGEE. CDR3 protein: CASSLDRFRSPLHF. CDR3 DNA: TGTGCCAGCAGCTTGGACAGGTTTCGGTCACCCCTCCACTTT.

The rearrangement uses TRBV2 and TRBJ1-2; TRBD1 agrees at 8 bases. The CDR3 is 13 residues long. V gave up 6 bases and J gave up 7 bases; unmatched junction bases: 7. CDR1 SNHLY and CDR2 FYNNEI come from the germline V gene. This chain's CDR3 is CASRLGQGRGYTF. CDR3 DNA: TGTGCCAGCAGACTAGGACAGGGACGTGGCTACACCTTC.

J is TRBJ1-1 and V is TRBV6-2 or TRBV6-3; D is uncertain. V was shortened by 2 bases and J by 5 bases, with 15 bases between the two germline ends. This CDR3 comprises 15 residues. Germline CDR1 and CDR2: MNHEY and SVGEGT. CDR3 region: CASSYGGRVWTEAFF. The CDR3 DNA reads as TGTGCCAGCAGTTACGGCGGCCGAGTCTGGACTGAAGCTTTCTTT.